A selection of T cell receptor beta chains follows, all from one sample in a study of Tregs in tolerant kidney transplant recipients. Profiled with immunoSEQ multiplex PCR; TCRdb holds only in-frame clones, not every one. The profile shows about 73,000 clones, approximately 89% of them singletons. Sequenced material: Tregs from blood, taken before the transplant. These TCRs come from a human donor who received a combined kidney and bone marrow transplant. The CDR3 runs from the conserved cysteine through the conserved F or W. The D gene is left open where the match is weak. Size tells how often a clone was seen (once, few, many) or the class of an expanded clone, and some rows leave it out.

cdr3_nt cdr3_aa d_call j_call v_call clone_size
TGCGCCAGCAGCGGGCGACTAGCGGGGTACACAGATACGCAGTATTTT CASSGRLAGYTDTQYF TRBD2 TRBJ2-3 TRBV5-1 -
TGTGCCAGCAGCCTATGGGGCGGTCAGGCAAGGAATGAGCAGTTCTTC CASSLWGGQARNEQFF - TRBJ2-1 TRBV2 once
TGTGCCAGCAGCGGGCAACAGGGGGTAAATGAAAAACTGTTTTTT CASSGQQGVNEKLFF TRBD1 TRBJ1-4 TRBV5-4 -
TGTGCCAGCACCAGGAACACTGAAGCTTTCTTT CASTRNTEAFF - TRBJ1-1 TRBV6-5 -
TGTGCCAGCAGCGTAGAGGTCGGCCGAAACTATGGCTACACCTTC CASSVEVGRNYGYTF - TRBJ1-2 TRBV9 -
TGTGCCAGCTCACCAAGGGGGGGAAATGGGGACGAGCAGTACTTC CASSPRGGNGDEQYF - TRBJ2-7 TRBV18 few
TGTGCCTGGAATACAGGGGGCTTCGCCTATGGCTACACCTTC CAWNTGGFAYGYTF TRBD1 TRBJ1-2 TRBV30 -
TGCGCCAGCAGGTCAGGACCGACGAACACTGAAGCTTTCTTT CASRSGPTNTEAFF - TRBJ1-1 TRBV5-1 once
TGTGCCAGCAGTAGTCATAAGGGTCTAGAAAACATTCAGTACTTC CASSSHKGLENIQYF - TRBJ2-4 TRBV28 -
TGTGCCAGCAGCTCGGACGGTAATCAGCCCCAGCATTTT CASSSDGNQPQHF - TRBJ1-5 TRBV7-8 -
TGCGCCAGCAGATTCACAGAGAACCCCTCCTACGAGCAGTACTTC CASRFTENPSYEQYF - TRBJ2-7 TRBV10-1 -
TGCGCCAGCAGCTTGGGACTAGCGGATAGCACAGATACGCAGTATTTT CASSLGLADSTDTQYF TRBD2 TRBJ2-3 TRBV5-1 -
TGTGCCAGTAGTAGCGTCGGGACAGGAGATCCAAAACTGTTTTTT CASSSVGTGDPKLFF TRBD1 TRBJ1-4 TRBV19 -
TGTGCCAGCAAAGCGGGGTACAGGCCAGGATTCTCCTACGAGCAGTACTTC CASKAGYRPGFSYEQYF TRBD2 TRBJ2-7 TRBV2 once
TGTGCTAGCAGCGAGACTAGCGGGAGATACAATGAGCAGTTCTTC CASSETSGRYNEQFF TRBD2 TRBJ2-1 TRBV7-7 -
TGTGCCAGCAGCCCCACAGGGGGCAGAACTGAAGCTTTCTTT CASSPTGGRTEAFF TRBD1 TRBJ1-1 TRBV6-1 -
TGCGCCAGCAGCCAAGATTGGCTAGCGGGAGTACTTGAGCAGTTCTTC CASSQDWLAGVLEQFF TRBD2 TRBJ2-1 TRBV4-1 few
TGTGCCAGCAGCTTAGCGGGCGGGAATGAGCAGTTCTTC CASSLAGGNEQFF - TRBJ2-1 TRBV7-2 -
TGCGCCAGCCAACAGGGATCCAATCAGCCCCAGCATTTT CASQQGSNQPQHF - TRBJ1-5 TRBV4-1 -
TGTGCCAGCTCACCACTTAAAGAGGGAAACATTCAGTACTTC CASSPLKEGNIQYF - TRBJ2-4 TRBV18 -
TGCGCCAGCAGCTTCGGGTCCAAGGAGACCCAGTACTTC CASSFGSKETQYF - TRBJ2-5 TRBV5-1 -
TGTGCCAGCAGCTTACCCCCTCTTGATCGTTACGAGCAGTACTTC CASSLPPLDRYEQYF - TRBJ2-7 TRBV5-6 once
TGTGCCAGCAGCCCCGGACACAATCAGCCCCAGCATTTT CASSPGHNQPQHF - TRBJ1-5 TRBV6-5 -
TGCGCCAGCAGCCAAGACCCCGGACTAGCGGGAGTTGACAAAAACATTCAGTACTTC CASSQDPGLAGVDKNIQYF TRBD2 TRBJ2-4 TRBV4-1 -
TGTGCCAGCAGTGCGGGGGGCTACGAGCAGTACTTC CASSAGGYEQYF TRBD2 TRBJ2-7 TRBV6-1 -
TGTGCCACCAGAAAGACAGGCTCCTACGAGCAGTACTTC CATRKTGSYEQYF - TRBJ2-7 TRBV15 -
TGTGCCAGCTCACCACCATATCGCGGGAGCATATCGGGGGAGCAGTACTTC CASSPPYRGSISGEQYF TRBD2 TRBJ2-7 TRBV18 -
TGTGCCAGCAGCCGCAGGGCAGCAACCTATAATTCACCCCTCCACTTT CASSRRAATYNSPLHF - TRBJ1-6 TRBV5-8 -
TGTGCCAGCTCCCCAGGGACTAGCTGGTACGAGCAGTACTTC CASSPGTSWYEQYF TRBD2 TRBJ2-7 TRBV18 -
TGCAGCGCCGATGGACAGGGTAATGAGCAGTTCTTC CSADGQGNEQFF TRBD1 TRBJ2-1 TRBV29-1 -
TGCGCCAGCAGCTTAACCGGGACTAGCGGTCTTGAGCAGTTCTTC CASSLTGTSGLEQFF TRBD2 TRBJ2-1 TRBV5-1 -
TGTGCCACCAGCAGAGATAGGAGGGGTAGTGGAAACACCATATATTTT CATSRDRRGSGNTIYF - TRBJ1-3 TRBV15 -
TGTGCCAGCAGCCGAGGCGGGGGTGAGCAGTTCTTC CASSRGGGEQFF TRBD2 TRBJ2-1 TRBV4-2 -
TGTGCCAGCGGAAGATTAGTAACCTACGAGCAGTACTTC CASGRLVTYEQYF - TRBJ2-7 TRBV2 -
TGTGCCAGCAGTTTGGGGACTTCCTACGAGCAGTACTTC CASSLGTSYEQYF - TRBJ2-7 TRBV2 -
TGTGCCAGCAGCTTAGGGGACAGGGGAAACAATGAGCAGTTCTTC CASSLGDRGNNEQFF TRBD1 TRBJ2-1 TRBV11-1 once
TGTGCCAGCAGCGCCCGGGACAGTTCCTGGGAAAAACTGTTTTTT CASSARDSSWEKLFF TRBD1 TRBJ1-4 TRBV9 -
TGTGCCAGCAGTTTTAAGGGTTTGAACACTGAAGCTTTCTTT CASSFKGLNTEAFF - TRBJ1-1 TRBV28 -
TGCGCCAGCAGTGAGTCGATTAGCGGGAGACAAGATACGCAGTATTTT CASSESISGRQDTQYF TRBD2 TRBJ2-3 TRBV10-1 -
TGCGCCAGCAGCCCGGAGTCAAACACTGAAGCTTTCTTT CASSPESNTEAFF - TRBJ1-1 TRBV5-1 -
TGTGCCAGCAGCCCGGGACAGGACCAGCAGTACTTC CASSPGQDQQYF TRBD1 TRBJ2-5 TRBV5-6 -
TGTGCCAGCAGTTTGGGACATCGAGAGACCCAGTACTTC CASSLGHRETQYF - TRBJ2-5 TRBV28 -
TGTGCCAGCAGCTTGGGGGACAGGCTGGCAGATACGCAGTATTTT CASSLGDRLADTQYF TRBD1 TRBJ2-3 TRBV11-2 -
TGTGCCTGGAGTGGAGGGGGTAAGAAGGTGGACTATGGCTACACCTTC CAWSGGGKKVDYGYTF - TRBJ1-2 TRBV30 once
TGTGCCAGCAGTTTTTCAAGACCCTACGAGCAGTACTTC CASSFSRPYEQYF - TRBJ2-7 TRBV28 -
TGTGCCAGCAGCCTCGAACTCGGACAGGGGGGTTACGAGCAGTACTTC CASSLELGQGGYEQYF TRBD1 TRBJ2-7 TRBV5-6 -
TGTGCCAGCAGTGGTGGAGGGACTAGCGGAACCTACAATGAGCAGTTCTTC CASSGGGTSGTYNEQFF TRBD2 TRBJ2-1 TRBV2 -
TGCGCCAGCAGCCCAGCCTCTCAAGGGAGCACAGATACGCAGTATTTT CASSPASQGSTDTQYF - TRBJ2-3 TRBV5-1 once
TGCGCCAGCAGCGTAGGGGTTGCCTATGGCTACACCTTC CASSVGVAYGYTF - TRBJ1-2 TRBV5-1 -
TGCAGCGTTGAAGATCTGGGGGGGGACGAGCAGTACTTC CSVEDLGGDEQYF TRBD2 TRBJ2-7 TRBV29-1 few